This TCR beta chain came from a study of CD8+CD57+ T cells in acquired aplastic anemia. All sequencing subjects had displayed CD8+CD57+ cell expansion on flow cytometry. Among the patients, none had received any therapy at the time of blood sampling. Trimming shortened V by 4 bases and J by 0 bases, and 13 bases separated the two germline ends. CDR1 is SNHLY, CDR2 FYNNEI, per germline. The CDR3 contains 16 residues. TCR beta VDJ combinations and CDR3 sequences were profiled from genomic DNA. TCRdb reanalysed the reads using MiXCR and keeps one entry per CDR3 protein. The sample contains about 250,000 distinct CDR3 sequences, 40% to 50% of which appear only once.

The sequencing input was sorted CD4+, CD8+, or CD8+CD57+ T cells (not recorded which) from PBMCs. The TCR comes from a human donor with aplastic anemia. The chain joins TRBV2 to TRBJ1-3; D is uncertain. The CDR3: CASSVGPSSSGNTIYF. The CDR3 DNA is TGTGCCAGCAGTGTAGGACCGTCAAGCTCTGGAAACACCATATATTTT.